The present entry profiles one T cell receptor (beta chain) with its context. What it binds is unknown. Researchers made TCR beta libraries by using iRepertoire HTBI primers and running Arm-PCR on CDR3 regions. TCRdb redid the calling of the multiplex PCR reads with MiXCR, one entry per CDR3 protein. The sample has about 470,000 distinct CDR3 sequences; more than 20% are singletons. The V gene's germline CDR1 is SQVTM and CDR2 ANQGSEA. Trimming removed 5 bases from V and 0 bases from J; junction bases left unmatched: 10. This CDR3 is 16 amino acids long. The sample is drawn from a study of regulatory T cells in long-lasting Graves disease. Findings and caveats of the study: Compared with new cases, persistent Graves' patients showed reduced TCR diversity.

Stated time point: persistent/refractory GD, antithyroid drugs over 5 years with positive TRAb. There was RNA extracted from PBMCs, and the TCR library was made from it. This clonotype originated in a female donor with Graves disease. Source: peripheral blood mononuclear cells (PBMCs), taken when the disease was refractory, from a patient treated with antithyroid drugs. The chain recombines TRBV29-1 with TRBJ2-1; 7 nucleotides match TRBD2. CDR3 amino acids: CSVLTGGLSSYNEQFF. CDR3 nucleotides: TGCAGCGTTCTAACGGGAGGCCTTAGCTCCTACAATGAGCAGTTCTTC.